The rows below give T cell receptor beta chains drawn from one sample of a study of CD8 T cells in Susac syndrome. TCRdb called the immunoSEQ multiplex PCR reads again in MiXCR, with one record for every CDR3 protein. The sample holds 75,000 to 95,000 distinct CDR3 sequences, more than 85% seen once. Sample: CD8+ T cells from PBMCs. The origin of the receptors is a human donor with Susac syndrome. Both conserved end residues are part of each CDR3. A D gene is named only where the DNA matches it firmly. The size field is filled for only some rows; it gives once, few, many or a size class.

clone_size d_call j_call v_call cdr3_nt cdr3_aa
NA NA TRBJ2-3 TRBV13 TGTGCCAGCAGTCCCCCTAGCGCAGATACGCAGTATTTT CASSPPSADTQYF
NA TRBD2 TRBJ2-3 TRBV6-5 TGTGCCAGCAGTTACATGGGAGGGTTCCTTAACACAGATACGCAGTATTTT CASSYMGGFLNTDTQYF
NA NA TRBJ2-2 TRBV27 TGTGCCAGCAGTTCCCGGGACACCGGGGAGCTGTTTTTT CASSSRDTGELFF
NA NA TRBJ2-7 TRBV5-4 TGTGCCAGCAGCTTGGCAGAGGGTAAGGCTGCCTACGAGCAGTACTTC CASSLAEGKAAYEQYF
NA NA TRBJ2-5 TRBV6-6 TGTGCCAGCCGGACGGGGCAAGAGACCCAGTACTTC CASRTGQETQYF
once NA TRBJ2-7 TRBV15 TGTGCCACCAGCAGAGACAGGGGTTCCACCTACGAGCAGTACTTC CATSRDRGSTYEQYF
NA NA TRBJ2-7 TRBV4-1 TGCGCCAGCAGCCAAGTTCCGACCTACGAGCAGTACTTC CASSQVPTYEQYF
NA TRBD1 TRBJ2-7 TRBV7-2 TGTGCCAGCAGCTTAAACATACCTACGGACAGGGCCTTCTACGAGCAGTACTTC CASSLNIPTDRAFYEQYF
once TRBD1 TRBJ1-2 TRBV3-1 TGTGCCAGCAGGGACACAGGGGTGGGCTACACCTTC CASRDTGVGYTF
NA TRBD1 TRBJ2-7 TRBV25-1 TGTGCCAGCAGTGCCGGGACAGGGGCCTCCGAGCAGTACTTC CASSAGTGASEQYF
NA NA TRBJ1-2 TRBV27 TGTGCCACCACCAGGGATCCCCGGAATGGCTACACCTTC CATTRDPRNGYTF
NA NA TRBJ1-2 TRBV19 TGTGCCAGTAGTATTTCCCTCTCGGGGGGCTACACCTTC CASSISLSGGYTF
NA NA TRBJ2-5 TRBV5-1 TGCGCCAGCAGCCCCCTAGACTACGACGAGACCCAGTACTTC CASSPLDYDETQYF
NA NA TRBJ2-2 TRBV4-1 TGCGCCAGCAGCCAAGGGTCAGGCGGGGAGCTGTTTTTT CASSQGSGGELFF
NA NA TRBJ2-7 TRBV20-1 TGCAGTGCTAGCGGAGGTTCCTACGAGCAGTACTTC CSASGGSYEQYF
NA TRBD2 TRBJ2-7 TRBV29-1 TGCAGCGTTGAAGGGACTAGCGACTCCTACGAGCAGTACTTC CSVEGTSDSYEQYF
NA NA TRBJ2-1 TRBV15 TGTGCCACCAGCAGAGGAGGGGCATCCTACAATGAGCAGTTCTTC CATSRGGASYNEQFF
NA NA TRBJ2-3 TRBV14 TGTGCCAGCAGCCAAGAGTCGGCGGGGGATACGCAGTATTTT CASSQESAGDTQYF
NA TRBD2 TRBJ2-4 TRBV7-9 TGTGCCAGCAGCGGGGCGGGAGGGGAGGACATTCAGTACTTC CASSGAGGEDIQYF
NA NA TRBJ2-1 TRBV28 TGTGCCAGCAGTCCGACAGCTAGCTACAATGAGCAGTTCTTC CASSPTASYNEQFF
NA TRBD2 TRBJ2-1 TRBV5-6 TGTGCCAGCAGTCTCGGGACTAGCGGATATGAGCAGTTCTTC CASSLGTSGYEQFF
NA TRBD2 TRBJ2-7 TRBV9 TGTGCCAGCAGCCCGGGGCGAAGCGGGAGGCACTACGAGCAGTACTTC CASSPGRSGRHYEQYF
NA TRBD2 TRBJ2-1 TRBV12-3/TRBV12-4 TGTGCCACCGGGACTAGCGGGAGATCTGGTGAGCAGTTCTTC CATGTSGRSGEQFF
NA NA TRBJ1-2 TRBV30 TGTGCCTGGAGTGTACCGGGTAGGGCCAACTATGGCTACACCTTC CAWSVPGRANYGYTF
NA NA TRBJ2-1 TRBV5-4 TGTGCCAGCAGTTCCTGGGGAGCTGAGCAGTTCTTC CASSSWGAEQFF
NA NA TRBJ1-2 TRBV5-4 TGTGCCAGCAGCGCTGACACCTATGGCTACACCTTC CASSADTYGYTF
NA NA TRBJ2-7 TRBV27 TGTGCCAGCAGTTTTCAGGGGAACGAGCAGTACTTC CASSFQGNEQYF
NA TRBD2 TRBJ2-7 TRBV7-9 TGTGCCACCGGACTAGCGGGAGTTTACGAGCAGTACTTC CATGLAGVYEQYF
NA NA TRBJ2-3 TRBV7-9 TGTGCCAGCAGCTTCTCGGAGGCAGATACGCAGTATTTT CASSFSEADTQYF
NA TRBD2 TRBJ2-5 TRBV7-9 TGTGCCAGCAGCTTGTGGGGGACTAGCGGAGAGGGGACCCAGTACTTC CASSLWGTSGEGTQYF
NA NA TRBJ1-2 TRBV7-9 TGTGCCACCGAAACGACGACAGGCTATGGCTACACCTTC CATETTTGYGYTF
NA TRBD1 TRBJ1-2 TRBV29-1 TGCAGCGTTGAAGGAGAAGGGGGCGCAACGGCTAACTATGGCTACACCTTC CSVEGEGGATANYGYTF
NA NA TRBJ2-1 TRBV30 TGTGCCTGGAGTGTAGATGTAAATGAGCAGTTCTTC CAWSVDVNEQFF
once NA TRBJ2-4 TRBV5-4 TGTGCCAGCGAGGGCCCCCGGGGTCGGAACTTC CASEGPRGRNF
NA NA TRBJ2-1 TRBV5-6 TGTGCCAGTCACTATGGGAATGAGCAGTTCTTC CASHYGNEQFF
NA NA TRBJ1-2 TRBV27 TGTGCCAGCCGGCCGGCAGGGTTTAGGGAGGGCTACACCTTC CASRPAGFREGYTF
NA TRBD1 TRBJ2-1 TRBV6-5 TGTGCCAGCAGGGGGACAGCCTACAATGAGCAGTTCTTC CASRGTAYNEQFF
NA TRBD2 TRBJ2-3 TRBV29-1 TGCAGCGTTGAAGTGAGCGGGGGGAGCACAGATACGCAGTATTTT CSVEVSGGSTDTQYF
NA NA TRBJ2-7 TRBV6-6 TGTGCCAGCAGTTACTCCCCGGGCGACAGATACGAGCAGTACTTC CASSYSPGDRYEQYF
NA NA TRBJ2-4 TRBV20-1 TGCAGTGCTAGGTCATCCGGTGGCCTTGGTGTGCAGTACTTC CSARSSGGLGVQYF
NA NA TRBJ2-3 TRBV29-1 TGCAGCGGTTTAGTGGATACGCAGTATTTT CSGLVDTQYF
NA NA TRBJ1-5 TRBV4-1 TGCGCCAGCAGCCAAGCAGGGGCAGATCAGCCCCAGCATTTT CASSQAGADQPQHF
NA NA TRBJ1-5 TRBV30 TGTGCCTGGAGCGGCCTAAGCAATCAGCCCCAGCATTTT CAWSGLSNQPQHF
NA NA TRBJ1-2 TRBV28 TGTGCCAGCAGTTTATCAGTTAAGGCGGGCTACACCTTC CASSLSVKAGYTF
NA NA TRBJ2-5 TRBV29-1 TGCAGCGTTGAATTGCAGGACGCTTCATCGTACTTC CSVELQDASSYF
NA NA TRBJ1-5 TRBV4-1 TGCGCCAGCAGCCTGACAGCACCAGATAGCAATCAGCCCCAGCATTTT CASSLTAPDSNQPQHF
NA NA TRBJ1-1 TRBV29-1 TGCGCCCACGGGACCCACACTGAAGCTTTCTTT CAHGTHTEAFF
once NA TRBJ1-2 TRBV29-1 TGCAGCGTTGAAGATTATTCGGGACGCACAAGGAGCTATGGCTACACCTTC CSVEDYSGRTRSYGYTF
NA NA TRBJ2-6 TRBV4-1 TGCGCCAGCAGCCAGTCAATCTCTGGGGCCAACGTCCTGACTTTC CASSQSISGANVLTF
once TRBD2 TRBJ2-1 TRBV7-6 TGTGCCAGCAGCTTAGCAGGTCCAGCGGGACCCTACAATGAGCAGTTCTTC CASSLAGPAGPYNEQFF
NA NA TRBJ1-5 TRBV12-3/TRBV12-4 TGTGCCAGCAGTTTAGTAGGCTACAATCAGCCCCAGCATTTT CASSLVGYNQPQHF
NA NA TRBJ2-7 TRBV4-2 TGTGCCAGCAGCCCTGCTTTCGGCGGGACAGAAGACTACGAGCAGTACTTC CASSPAFGGTEDYEQYF